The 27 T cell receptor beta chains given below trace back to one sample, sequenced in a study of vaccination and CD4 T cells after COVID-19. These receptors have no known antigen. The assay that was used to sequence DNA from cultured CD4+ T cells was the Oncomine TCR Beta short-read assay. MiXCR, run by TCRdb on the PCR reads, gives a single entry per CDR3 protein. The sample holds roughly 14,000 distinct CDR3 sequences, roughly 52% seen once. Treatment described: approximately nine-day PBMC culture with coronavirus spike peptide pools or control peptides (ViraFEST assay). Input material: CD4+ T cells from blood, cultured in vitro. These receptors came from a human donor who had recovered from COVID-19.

The chain's CDR3 is CASSLNGYEQYF. The DNA for the CDR3 is TGTGCCAGCAGTTTAAACGGCTACGAGCAGTACTTC. The chain employs TRBV12-3 or TRBV12-4 and TRBJ2-7; no firm D call. V gave up 2 bases and J gave up 3 bases, with 5 bases separating them. This CDR3 region has 12 residues.

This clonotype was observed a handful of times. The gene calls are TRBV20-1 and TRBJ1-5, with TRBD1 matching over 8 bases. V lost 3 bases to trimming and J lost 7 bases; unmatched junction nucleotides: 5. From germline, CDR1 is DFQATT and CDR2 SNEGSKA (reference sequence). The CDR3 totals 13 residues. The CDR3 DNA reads TGCAGTGCTAGCGGACAGGGTGGACAGCCCCAGCATTTT. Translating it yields CSASGQGGQPQHF.

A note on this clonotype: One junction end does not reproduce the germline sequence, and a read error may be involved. The CDR3: CASIRGPGELFF. The DNA of the CDR3 is TGTGCCAGTATCCGGGGGCCCGGGGAGTTGTTTTTT. This rearrangement joins TRBV19 to TRBJ2-2; D may correspond to TRBD1 or TRBD2 (6 bases each). Per germline, CDR1 LNHDA and CDR2 SQIVND (reference sequence). The CDR3 runs 12 residues.

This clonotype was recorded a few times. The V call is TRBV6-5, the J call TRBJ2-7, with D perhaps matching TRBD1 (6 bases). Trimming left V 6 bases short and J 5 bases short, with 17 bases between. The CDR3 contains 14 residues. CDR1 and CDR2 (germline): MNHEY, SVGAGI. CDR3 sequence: CASSYRATLDEQYF. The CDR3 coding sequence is TGTGCCAGCAGCTACAGGGCGACGTTGGACGAGCAGTACTTC.

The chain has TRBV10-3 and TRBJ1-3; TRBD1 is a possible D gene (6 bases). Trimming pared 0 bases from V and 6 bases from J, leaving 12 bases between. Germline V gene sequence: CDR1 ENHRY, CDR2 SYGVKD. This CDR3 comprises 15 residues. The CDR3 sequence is CAISESMGGPNTIYF. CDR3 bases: TGTGCCATCAGTGAGTCGATGGGGGGGCCAAACACCATATATTTT.

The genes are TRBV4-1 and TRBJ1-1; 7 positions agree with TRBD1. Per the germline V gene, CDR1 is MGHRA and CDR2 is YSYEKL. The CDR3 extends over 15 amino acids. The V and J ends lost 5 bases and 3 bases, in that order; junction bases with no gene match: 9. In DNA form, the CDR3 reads TGCGCCAGCAGCGACTACAGGGGCGGGGACACTGAAGCTTTCTTT. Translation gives CASSDYRGGDTEAFF.

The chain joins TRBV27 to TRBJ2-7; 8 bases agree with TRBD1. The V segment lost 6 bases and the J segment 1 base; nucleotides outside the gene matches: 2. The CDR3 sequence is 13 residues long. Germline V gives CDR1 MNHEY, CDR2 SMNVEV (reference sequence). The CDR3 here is CASRDRESYEQYF. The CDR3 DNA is TGTGCCAGCAGGGACAGGGAATCCTACGAGCAGTACTTC.

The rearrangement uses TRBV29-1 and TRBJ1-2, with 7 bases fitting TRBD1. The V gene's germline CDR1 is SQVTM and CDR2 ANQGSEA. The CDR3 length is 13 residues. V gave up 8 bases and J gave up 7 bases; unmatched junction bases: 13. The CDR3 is CSTQPGTDGGYTF. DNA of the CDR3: TGCAGCACCCAACCCGGGACAGACGGTGGCTACACCTTC.

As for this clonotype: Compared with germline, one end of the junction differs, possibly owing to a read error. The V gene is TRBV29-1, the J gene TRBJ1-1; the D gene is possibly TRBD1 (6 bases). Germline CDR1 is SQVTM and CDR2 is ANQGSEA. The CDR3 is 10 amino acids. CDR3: CSVEGRTVFF. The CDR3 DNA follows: TGCAGCGTTGAAGGCCGGACAGTATTTTTT.

This CDR3 is CASSTGTGGSWGYTF. CDR3 DNA sequence: TGTGCCAGCAGCACCGGGACCGGAGGGTCTTGGGGCTACACCTTC. The V and J genes are TRBV6-1 and TRBJ1-2; D might be TRBD1 (5 bases). Germline assignment: CDR1 MNHNS and CDR2 SASEGT. The CDR3 covers 15 residues. V was trimmed by 6 bases and J by 8 bases, leaving 22 bases between them.

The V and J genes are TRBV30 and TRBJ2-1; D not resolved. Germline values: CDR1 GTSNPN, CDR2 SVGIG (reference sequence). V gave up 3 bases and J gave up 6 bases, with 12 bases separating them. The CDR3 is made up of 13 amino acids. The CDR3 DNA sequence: TGTGCCTGGAGCGGCTCTAGGGCCAATGAGCAGTTCTTC. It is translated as CAWSGSRANEQFF.

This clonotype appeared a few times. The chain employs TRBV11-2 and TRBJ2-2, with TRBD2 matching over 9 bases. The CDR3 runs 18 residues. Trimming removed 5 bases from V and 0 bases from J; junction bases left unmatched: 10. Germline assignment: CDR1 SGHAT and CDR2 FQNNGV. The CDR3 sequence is CASSRGGLAGANTGELFF. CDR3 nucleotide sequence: TGTGCCAGCAGCCGGGGGGGGTTAGCGGGAGCGAACACCGGGGAGCTGTTTTTT.

In DNA, the CDR3 is TGCGCCAGCAGCTTGGGGGCTACAGTATATAAAACCGGGGAGCTGTTTTTT. Amino acids: CASSLGATVYKTGELFF. The chain links TRBV5-1 to TRBJ2-2; D not resolved. This CDR3 has 17 amino acids. Trimming removed 0 bases from V and 5 bases from J, with 17 bases in between. The germline gives CDR1 SGHRS, CDR2 YFSETQ.

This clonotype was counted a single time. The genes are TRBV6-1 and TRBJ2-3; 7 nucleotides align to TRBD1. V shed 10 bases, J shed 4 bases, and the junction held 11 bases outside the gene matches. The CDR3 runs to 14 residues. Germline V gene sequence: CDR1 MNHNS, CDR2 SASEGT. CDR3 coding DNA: TGTGCCAACGGCAAGGGGGCGGGCCCAGATACGCAGTATTTT. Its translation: CANGKGAGPDTQYF.

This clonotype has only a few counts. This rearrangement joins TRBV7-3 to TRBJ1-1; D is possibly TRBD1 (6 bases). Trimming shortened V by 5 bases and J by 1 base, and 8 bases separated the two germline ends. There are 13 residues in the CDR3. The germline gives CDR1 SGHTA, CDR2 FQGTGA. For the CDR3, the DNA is TGTGCCAGCAGCAGGACAGCGAACACTGAAGCTTTCTTT. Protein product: CASSRTANTEAFF.

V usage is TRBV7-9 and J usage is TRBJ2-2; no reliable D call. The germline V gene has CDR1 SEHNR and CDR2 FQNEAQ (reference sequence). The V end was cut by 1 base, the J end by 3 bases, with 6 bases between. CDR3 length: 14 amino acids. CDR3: CASSLVGYTGELFF. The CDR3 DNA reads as TGTGCCAGCAGCTTAGTAGGGTACACCGGGGAGCTGTTTTTT. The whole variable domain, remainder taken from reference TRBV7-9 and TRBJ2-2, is DTGVSQNPRHKITKRGQNVTFRCDPISEHNRLYWYRQTLGQGPEFLTYFQNEAQLEKSRLLSDRFSAERPKGSFSTLEIQRTEQGDSAMYLCASSLVGYTGELFFGEGSRLTVL.

The CDR3 loop is CSVPPGGSTDTQYF. The DNA for the CDR3 is TGCAGTGTCCCGCCTGGGGGAAGCACAGATACGCAGTATTTT. V and J are TRBV20-1 and TRBJ2-3, with D perhaps given as TRBD1 or TRBD2 (5 bases each). There are 14 residues in the CDR3. The germline V gene has CDR1 DFQATT and CDR2 SNEGSKA (reference sequence). V lost 7 bases and J lost 0, with 14 bases in between.

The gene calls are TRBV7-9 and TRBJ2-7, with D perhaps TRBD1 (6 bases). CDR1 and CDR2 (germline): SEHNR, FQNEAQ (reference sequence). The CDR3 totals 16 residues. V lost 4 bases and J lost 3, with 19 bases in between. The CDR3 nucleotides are TGTGCCAGCAGCTATGGACCCAGGGGTGATCTCTACGAGCAGTACTTC. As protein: CASSYGPRGDLYEQYF.

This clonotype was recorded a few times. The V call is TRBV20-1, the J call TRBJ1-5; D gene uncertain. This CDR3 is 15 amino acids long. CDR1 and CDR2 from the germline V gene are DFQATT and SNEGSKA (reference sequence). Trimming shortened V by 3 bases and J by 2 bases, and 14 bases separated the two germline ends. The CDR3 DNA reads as TGCAGTGCTAGGGCCAGCTTGGAGGGCAATCAGCCCCAGCATTTT. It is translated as CSARASLEGNQPQHF.

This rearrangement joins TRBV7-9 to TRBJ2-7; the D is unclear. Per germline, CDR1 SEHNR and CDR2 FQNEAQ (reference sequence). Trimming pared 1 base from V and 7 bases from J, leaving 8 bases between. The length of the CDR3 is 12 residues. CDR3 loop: CASSLVRTEQYF. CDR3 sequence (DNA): TGTGCCAGCAGCTTAGTCCGTACAGAGCAGTACTTC.

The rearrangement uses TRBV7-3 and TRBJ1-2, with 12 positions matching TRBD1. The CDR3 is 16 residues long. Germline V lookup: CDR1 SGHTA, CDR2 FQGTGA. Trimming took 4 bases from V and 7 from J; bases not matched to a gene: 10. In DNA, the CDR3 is TGTGCCAGCAGCTCTTCCCCGGGACAGGGGGCGCGTGGCTACACCTTC. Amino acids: CASSSSPGQGARGYTF.

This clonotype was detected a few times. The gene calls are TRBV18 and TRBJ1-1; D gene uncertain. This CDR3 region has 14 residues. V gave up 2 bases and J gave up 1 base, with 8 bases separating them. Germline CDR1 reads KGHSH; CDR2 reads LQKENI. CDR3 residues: CASSPLESNTEAFF. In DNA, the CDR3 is TGTGCCAGCTCACCATTGGAATCGAACACTGAAGCTTTCTTT.

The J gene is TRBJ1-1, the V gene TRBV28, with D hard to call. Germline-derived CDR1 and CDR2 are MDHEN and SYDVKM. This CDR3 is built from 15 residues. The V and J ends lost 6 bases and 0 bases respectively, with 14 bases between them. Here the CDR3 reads CASSNLRTLNTEAFF. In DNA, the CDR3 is TGTGCCAGCAGCAATTTAAGAACATTGAACACTGAAGCTTTCTTT.

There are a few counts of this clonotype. The CDR3 here is CASRGLAETQYF. The CDR3 bases are TGTGCCAGCCGGGGACTAGCGGAGACCCAGTACTTC. V and J are TRBV6-1 and TRBJ2-5; TRBD2 matches at 10 bases. The CDR3 covers 12 residues. Germline CDR1 is MNHNS and CDR2 is SASEGT. V lost 8 bases, J lost 5 bases, and 2 bases stayed unmatched.

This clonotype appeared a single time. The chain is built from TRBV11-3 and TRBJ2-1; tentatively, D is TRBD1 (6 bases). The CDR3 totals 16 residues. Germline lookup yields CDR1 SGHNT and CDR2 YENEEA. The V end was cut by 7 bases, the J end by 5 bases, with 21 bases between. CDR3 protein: CASTPQQGECNNEQFF. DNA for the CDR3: TGTGCCAGCACCCCCCAACAGGGTGAATGTAACAATGAGCAGTTCTTC.

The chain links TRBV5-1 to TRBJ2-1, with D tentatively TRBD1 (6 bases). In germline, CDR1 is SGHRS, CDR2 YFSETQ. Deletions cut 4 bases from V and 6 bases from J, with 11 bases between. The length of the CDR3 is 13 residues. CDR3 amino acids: CASSPWDTNEQFF. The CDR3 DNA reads TGCGCCAGCAGCCCGTGGGACACCAATGAGCAGTTCTTC.

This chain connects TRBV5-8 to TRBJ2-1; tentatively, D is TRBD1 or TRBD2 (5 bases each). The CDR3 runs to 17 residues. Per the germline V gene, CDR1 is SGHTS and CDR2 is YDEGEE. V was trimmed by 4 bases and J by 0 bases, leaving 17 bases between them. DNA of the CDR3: TGTGCCAGCAGCCCCCGGGGCACAGGACCCTCCTACAATGAGCAGTTCTTC. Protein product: CASSPRGTGPSYNEQFF.